These 8 T cell receptor beta chains originate from one sample sequenced in a study of blood T cell repertoires in COVID-19. TCRdb's table, derived via immunoSEQ multiplex PCR, lists solely in-frame clones and lacks some. The data show about 140,000 clones, around nine tenths seen once. The sequencing input was peripheral blood. The receptors shown here come from a human donor in a cohort sampled during active COVID-19.

The rearrangement links TRBV7-9 to TRBJ2-7; TRBD1 aligns across 7 bases. The CDR3 runs to 13 residues. V gave up 5 bases and J gave up 1 base; unmatched junction bases: 2. The germline CDR1 and CDR2 sequences are SEHNR and FQNEAQ (reference sequence). The CDR3, as DNA: TGTGCCAGCAGCCGGACAGGATCCTACGAGCAGTACTTC. This encodes CASSRTGSYEQYF.

The V gene is TRBV7-8, the J gene TRBJ2-7; TRBD2 aligns across 14 bases. The trim removed 3 bases at V and 4 bases at J, leaving 2 bases unmatched. Germline loops: CDR1 SGHVS, CDR2 FQNEAQ. This CDR3 region has 15 residues. CDR3 sequence: CASSFGLAGGYEQYF. In nucleotides, the CDR3 is TGTGCCAGCAGCTTCGGACTAGCGGGGGGATACGAGCAGTACTTC.

The CDR3 protein is CASSYRSSGANVLTF. The CDR3 bases are TGTGCCAGCAGTTACCGGAGCTCTGGGGCCAACGTCCTGACTTTC. The rearrangement joins TRBV6-5 to TRBJ2-6; D is uncertain. The CDR3 is made up of 15 amino acids. CDR1 is MNHEY and CDR2 is SVGAGI in the germline V gene. V shed 2 bases and J shed 0 bases, with 5 bases lying between them.

The chain has TRBV5-1 and TRBJ2-1, with TRBD2 as a possible D gene (6 bases). V was cut by 0 bases and J by 6 bases, with 13 bases left in between. This CDR3 has 15 residues. CDR1 SGHRS and CDR2 YFSETQ come from the germline V gene. CDR3 DNA: TGCGCCAGCAGCTTGGCGGGGGTCGGGCTCAATGAGCAGTTCTTC. Its translation is CASSLAGVGLNEQFF.

The chain recombines TRBV6-4 with TRBJ1-6; 8 positions agree with TRBD1. The germline V gene has CDR1 MRHNA and CDR2 SNTAGT. This CDR3 comprises 14 residues. V shed 6 bases and J 9 bases; nucleotides not matched to a gene: 7. The CDR3 reads CASRETGGSSPLHF. The CDR3 coding sequence is TGTGCCAGCAGGGAAACAGGGGGGAGTTCACCCCTCCACTTT.

V and J are TRBV27 and TRBJ2-7; 7 bases fit TRBD1. This CDR3 spans 15 amino acids. The germline CDR1 and CDR2 sequences are MNHEY and SMNVEV (reference sequence). V shed 6 bases and J 2 bases; nucleotides not matched to a gene: 10. CDR3 DNA sequence: TGTGCCAGCAGATTTAAACCGGGACAGACCTACGAGCAGTACTTC. This translates into CASRFKPGQTYEQYF.

This clone was seen once. The chain links TRBV7-2 to TRBJ2-3; D gene ambiguous. CDR1 SGHTA and CDR2 FQGNSA come from the germline V gene. This CDR3 contains 15 residues. V lost 1 base to trimming and J lost 1 base, with 9 bases between them. CDR3 in DNA: TGTGCCAGCAGCTTAGAGTCGAGCGGCACAGATACGCAGTATTTT. It translates to CASSLESSGTDTQYF.

CDR3 DNA sequence: TGTGCCAGCCGAAAGGGTGGGGGAGGATTGGTGAACACTGAAGCTTTCTTT. Translated: CASRKGGGGLVNTEAFF. This sequence joins TRBV19 and TRBJ1-1; D is perhaps TRBD1 (5 bases). The CDR3 totals 17 residues. V was cut by 9 bases and J by 0 bases, with 23 bases left in between. Germline V gene data show CDR1 as LNHDA and CDR2 as SQIVND (reference sequence).